This TCR beta chain was retrieved from a study of monozygotic twins with inflammatory bowel disease. Germline V lookup: CDR1 SNHLY, CDR2 FYNNEI. The CDR3 consists of 14 residues. TCRdb reprocessed the 5' RACE reads, keeping one entry per CDR3 protein, no DNA. The listing records approximately 330,000 distinct CDR3 sequences. The receptor was derived from a human donor with ulcerative colitis or Crohn's disease, or a healthy co-twin of an affected twin (not recorded which). The sequenced sample was blood. The chain combines TRBV2 with TRBJ2-2. The CDR3 is CASRSGRNPGELFF.